Shown below are 10 T cell receptor beta chains from a single sample sequenced in a study of patients and donors after allogeneic stem cell transplantation. Each CDR3 protein gets one entry after TCRdb re-called the RT-PCR reads with MiXCR. The sample consists of about 960,000 distinct CDR3 sequences, 15% to 20% of them appearing once. The sequenced sample consisted of blood, either unsorted or a sorted T cell fraction (not recorded which). The receptors shown here come from a human donor who was either an allogeneic HSCT recipient or a stem cell or donor lymphocyte infusion donor (not recorded which). It is not recorded whose cells these are; they may come from a transplant donor.

This clonotype was recorded a few times. The chain uses TRBV11-3 and TRBJ2-5, with D tentatively TRBD2 (6 bases). The CDR3 totals 14 residues. In germline, CDR1 is SGHNT, CDR2 YENEEA. Between the trimmed V and J ends, which lost 7 bases and 2 bases, there was a span of 14 bases. The CDR3 sequence: CASKEGPVQETQYF. As DNA, the CDR3 is TGTGCCAGCAAGGAGGGACCTGTGCAAGAGACCCAGTACTTC.

This clonotype turned up a few times. This chain connects TRBV6-1 to TRBJ2-3; TRBD1 aligns across 8 bases. The length of the CDR3 is 13 residues. Germline V lookup: CDR1 MNHNS, CDR2 SASEGT. Unmatched junction bases numbered 5, after V lost 7 bases and J lost 5 bases. CDR3 DNA: TGTGCCAGCATCTACAGGGGGTTAGATACGCAGTATTTT. It translates to CASIYRGLDTQYF.

This chain connects TRBV27 to TRBJ1-5, with 9 bases fitting TRBD1. Germline trimming cut 4 bases from V and 0 bases from J; bases unmatched to any gene: 10. The V gene's germline CDR1 is MNHEY and CDR2 SMNVEV (reference sequence). The CDR3 spans 18 residues. Here the CDR3 DNA reads TGTGCCAGCAGTTCTCATTCGGGACAGGGATATAGCAATCAGCCCCAGCATTTT. Amino acid sequence: CASSSHSGQGYSNQPQHF.

This clonotype showed up just a few times. CDR3 residues: CSVAGLVTEAFF. DNA for the CDR3: TGCAGCGTGGCAGGGCTGGTCACTGAAGCTTTCTTT. The chain has TRBV29-1 and TRBJ1-1; perhaps TRBD1 as D (5 bases). CDR1 is SQVTM, CDR2 ANQGSEA, per germline. CDR3 length: 12 amino acids. The germline V and J ends were trimmed by 6 bases and 4 bases, with 12 bases remaining between them.

The chain joins TRBV7-7 to TRBJ2-5; TRBD1 matches 8 bases. V lost 5 bases and J lost 2; bases outside the gene matches: 7. This CDR3 is 15 amino acids long. Germline CDR1 is SSHAT and CDR2 is FNYEAQ (reference sequence). DNA for the CDR3: TGTGCCAGCAGCCCGCAGGGGGCTAAGCAAGAGACCCAGTACTTC. Protein sequence: CASSPQGAKQETQYF.

This chain joins TRBV6-1 and TRBJ2-2; 12 nucleotides agree with TRBD2. Germline values: CDR1 MNHNS, CDR2 SASEGT. The CDR3 has 14 amino acids. The J segment lost 7 bases and the V segment lost 4 bases, leaving 1 base of the junction unmatched. The CDR3 here is CASSGLAGDGELFF. The CDR3 region has the DNA TGTGCCAGCAGTGGACTAGCGGGAGACGGGGAGCTGTTTTTT.

This clonotype was seen more than once but under ten times. The chain links TRBV5-1 to TRBJ2-2; 15 bases line up with TRBD2. The CDR3 contains 18 residues. Germline CDR1 SGHRS, CDR2 YFSETQ. The ends lost 3 bases at V and 0 bases at J; junction bases unmatched: 3. The CDR3 DNA reads TGCGCCAGCAGCTACGGACTAGCGGGGGGGCCGAACACCGGGGAGCTGTTTTTT. Encoded protein: CASSYGLAGGPNTGELFF.

This chain uses TRBV7-2 with TRBJ1-6; D uncertain. This CDR3 contains 14 residues. Germline assignment: CDR1 SGHTA and CDR2 FQGNSA. Trimming removed 2 bases from V and 6 bases from J, with 8 bases in between. The CDR3 here is CASSLRRGNSPLHF. CDR3 in DNA: TGTGCCAGCAGCTTACGACGGGGTAATTCACCCCTCCACTTT.

This clonotype showed up just a few times. This rearrangement joins TRBV5-1 to TRBJ2-1; the match to TRBD1 covers 11 bases. This CDR3 comprises 15 residues. With 0 bases clipped from V and 8 bases from J, the junction kept 4 bases outside the gene matches. Germline V gene lookup returns CDR1 SGHRS and CDR2 YFSETQ. CDR3 in DNA: TGCGCCAGCAGCTTGGAAGGACAGGGGGCTTATGAGCAGTTCTTC. It yields the protein CASSLEGQGAYEQFF.

The gene calls are TRBV7-2 and TRBJ1-4; no clear D. The CDR3 runs 16 residues. CDR1 and CDR2 (germline): SGHTA, FQGNSA. Trimming took 4 bases from V and 10 from J, leaving 22 bases between them. The CDR3 DNA sequence: TGTGCCAGCAGCTCGGGCTCCGGGCCGAAATTTGCAAAACTGTTTTTT. Its translation: CASSSGSGPKFAKLFF.